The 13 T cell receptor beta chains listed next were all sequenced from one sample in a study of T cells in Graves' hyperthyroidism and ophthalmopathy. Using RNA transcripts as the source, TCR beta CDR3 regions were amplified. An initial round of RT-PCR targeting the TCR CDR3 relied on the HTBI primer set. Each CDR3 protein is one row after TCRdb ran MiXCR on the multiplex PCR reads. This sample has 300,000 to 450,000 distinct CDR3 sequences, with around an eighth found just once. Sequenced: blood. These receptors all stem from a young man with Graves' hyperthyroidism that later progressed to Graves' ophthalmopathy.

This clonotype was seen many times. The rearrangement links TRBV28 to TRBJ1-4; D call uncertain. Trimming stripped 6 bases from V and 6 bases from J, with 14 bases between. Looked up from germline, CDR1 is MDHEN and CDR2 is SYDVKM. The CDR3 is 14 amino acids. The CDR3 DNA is TGTGCCAGCAGCAAGAGTGGGCGAGATGAAAAACTGTTTTTT. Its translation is CASSKSGRDEKLFF. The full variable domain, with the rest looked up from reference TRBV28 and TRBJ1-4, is DVKVTQSSRYLVKRTGEKVFLECVQDMDHENMFWYRQDPGLGLRLIYFSYDVKMKEKGDIPEGYSVSREKKERFSLILESASTNQTSMYLCASSKSGRDEKLFFGSGTQLSVL.

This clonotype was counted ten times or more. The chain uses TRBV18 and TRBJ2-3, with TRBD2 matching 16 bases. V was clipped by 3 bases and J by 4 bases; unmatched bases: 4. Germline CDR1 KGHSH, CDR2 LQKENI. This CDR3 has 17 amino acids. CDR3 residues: CASSPGTSGGAADTQYF. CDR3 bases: TGTGCCAGCTCACCCGGGACTAGCGGGGGGGCCGCAGATACGCAGTATTTT. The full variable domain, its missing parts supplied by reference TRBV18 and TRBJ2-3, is NAGVMQNPRHLVRRRGQEARLRCSPMKGHSHVYWYRQLPEEGLKFMVYLQKENIIDESGMPKERFSAEFPKEGPSILRIQQVVRGDSAAYFCASSPGTSGGAADTQYFGPGTRLTVL.

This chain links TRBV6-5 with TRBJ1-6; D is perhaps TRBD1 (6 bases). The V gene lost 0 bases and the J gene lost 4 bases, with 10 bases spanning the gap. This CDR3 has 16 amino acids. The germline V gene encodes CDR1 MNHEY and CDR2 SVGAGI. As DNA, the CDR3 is TGTGCCAGCAGTTACTCGATGCAGGGGTATAATTCACCCCTCCACTTT. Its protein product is CASSYSMQGYNSPLHF.

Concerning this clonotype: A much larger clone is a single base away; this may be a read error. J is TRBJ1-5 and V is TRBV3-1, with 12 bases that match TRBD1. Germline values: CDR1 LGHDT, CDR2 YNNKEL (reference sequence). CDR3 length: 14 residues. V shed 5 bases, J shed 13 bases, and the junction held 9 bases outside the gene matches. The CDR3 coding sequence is TGTGCCAGCAGCTTAGGGACAGGGGGCTATACGCAGCATTTT. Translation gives CASSLGTGGYTQHF.

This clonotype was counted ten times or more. The CDR3 spells CASSRYEWTSEQYF. DNA of the CDR3: TGTGCCAGCAGCCGATACGAGTGGACTTCCGAGCAGTACTTC. This chain uses TRBV11-3 with TRBJ2-7; tentatively, D is TRBD2 (5 bases). Germline CDR1 reads SGHNT; CDR2 reads YENEEA. This CDR3 contains 14 residues. Trimming pared 5 bases from V and 6 bases from J, leaving 17 bases between.

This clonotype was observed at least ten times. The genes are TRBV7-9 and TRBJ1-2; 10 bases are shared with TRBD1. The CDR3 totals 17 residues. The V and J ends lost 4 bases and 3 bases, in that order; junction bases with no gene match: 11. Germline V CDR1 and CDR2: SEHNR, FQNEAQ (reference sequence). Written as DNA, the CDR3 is TGTGCCAGCAGCTATCCGGGACAGGGGCCGGAGGACTATGGCTACACCTTC. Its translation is CASSYPGQGPEDYGYTF.

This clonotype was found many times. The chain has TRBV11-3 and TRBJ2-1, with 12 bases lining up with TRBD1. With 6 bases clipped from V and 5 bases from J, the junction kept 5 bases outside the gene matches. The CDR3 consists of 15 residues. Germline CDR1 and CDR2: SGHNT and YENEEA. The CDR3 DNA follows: TGTGCCAGCAGGGGGGACAGGGGGCATAACAATGAGCAGTTCTTC. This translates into CASRGDRGHNNEQFF.

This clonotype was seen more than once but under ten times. CDR3 protein: CASRDSNSQETQYF. Written as DNA, the CDR3 is TGCGCCAGCAGGGACAGCAATTCACAAGAGACCCAGTACTTC. The chain links TRBV5-1 to TRBJ2-5; perhaps TRBD1 as D (6 bases). V gave up 5 bases and J gave up 2 bases, with 13 bases separating them. The CDR3 is 14 residues long. Germline values: CDR1 SGHRS, CDR2 YFSETQ.

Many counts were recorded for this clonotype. The CDR3 nucleotides are TGTGCCAGCAGGCTGACAGGGGAAGGCACTGAAGCTTTCTTT. This encodes CASRLTGEGTEAFF. This rearrangement joins TRBV28 to TRBJ1-1; 8 nucleotides align to TRBD1. CDR3 size: 14 residues. V dropped 6 bases and J dropped 4; count of bases not matched to a gene: 7. Germline V gene sequence: CDR1 MDHEN, CDR2 SYDVKM.

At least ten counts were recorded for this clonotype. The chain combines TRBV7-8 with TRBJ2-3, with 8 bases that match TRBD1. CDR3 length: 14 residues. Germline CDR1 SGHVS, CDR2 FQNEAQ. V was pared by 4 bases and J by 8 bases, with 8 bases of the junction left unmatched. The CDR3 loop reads CASSWAGQGTTQYF. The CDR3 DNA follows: TGTGCCAGCAGCTGGGCCGGACAGGGAACTACGCAGTATTTT.

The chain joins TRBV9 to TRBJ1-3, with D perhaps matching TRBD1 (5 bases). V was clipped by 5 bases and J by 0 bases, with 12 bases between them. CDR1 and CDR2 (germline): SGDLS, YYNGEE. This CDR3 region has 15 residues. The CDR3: CASSGGSSSGNTIYF. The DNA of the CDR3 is TGTGCCAGCAGTGGGGGGAGTTCCTCTGGAAACACCATATATTTT.

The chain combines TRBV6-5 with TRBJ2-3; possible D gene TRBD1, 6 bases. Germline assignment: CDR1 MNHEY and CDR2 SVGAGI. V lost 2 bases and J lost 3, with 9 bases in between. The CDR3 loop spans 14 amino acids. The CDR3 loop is CASSYMGATDTQYF. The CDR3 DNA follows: TGTGCCAGCAGTTACATGGGGGCAACAGATACGCAGTATTTT.

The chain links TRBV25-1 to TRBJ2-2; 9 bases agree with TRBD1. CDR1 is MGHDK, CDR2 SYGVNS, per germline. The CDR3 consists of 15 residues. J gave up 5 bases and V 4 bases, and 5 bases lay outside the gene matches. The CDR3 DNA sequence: TGTGCCAGCAGTGTAGTGACAGGGGGTACCGGGGAGCTGTTTTTT. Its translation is CASSVVTGGTGELFF.